This T cell receptor beta chain was observed in a study of tumor and adjacent non-tumor tissue in lung cancer. A note on this clonotype: The conserved phenylalanine or tryptophan normally closing the CDR3 is absent here, so this likely arose from a read error.

RNA was extracted from bulk tissue without any cell sorting. Germline assignment: CDR1 MGHRA and CDR2 YSYEKL. The CDR3 is 16 amino acids. V was pared by 0 bases and J by 0 bases, with 11 bases between. The library came from three nested PCR rounds adapted from ARM-PCR protocols. TCRdb reanalysed the multiplex PCR reads using MiXCR and keeps one entry per CDR3 protein. Among over 110,000 distinct CDR3 sequences, approximately 70% were seen once, and the ten largest hold roughly 20%. The sample taken for sequencing was lung tumor tissue. The origin of this receptor is a man in his fifties or sixties with small cell lung cancer. The genes are TRBV4-1 and TRBJ1-1; D not resolved. DNA for the CDR3: TGCGCCAGCAGCCAAGATCTAGTTGTGGTGAACACTGAAGCTTTCTAT. This sequence encodes CASSQDLVVVNTEAFY.